The 3 T cell receptor beta chains listed next were all sequenced from one sample in a study of shared clonotypes between healthy human individuals. TCRdb's table, derived via immunoSEQ multiplex PCR, lists solely in-frame clones and lacks some. The table records roughly 2,300,000 clones, 85% to 95% of them present only once. Sequenced material: naive CD4+ T cells from PBMCs. Documented subset: CD45RA+ positively selected. The receptors were sampled from a man in his late teens or twenties in good health. Some clones in this sample may be carry-over from other donors' samples.

J is TRBJ2-7 and V is TRBV18, with 13 bases aligning to TRBD2. With 5 bases clipped from V and 3 bases from J, the junction kept 4 bases outside the gene matches. This CDR3 region has 15 residues. Per germline, CDR1 KGHSH and CDR2 LQKENI. The CDR3 here is CASSTGTSGNYEQYF. For the CDR3, the DNA is TGTGCCAGCTCAACCGGGACTAGCGGGAACTACGAGCAGTACTTC. Using reference TRBV18 and TRBJ2-7 for the parts outside the CDR3, the full variable domain is NAGVMQNPRHLVRRRGQEARLRCSPMKGHSHVYWYRQLPEEGLKFMVYLQKENIIDESGMPKERFSAEFPKEGPSILRIQQVVRGDSAAYFCASSTGTSGNYEQYFGPGTRLTVT.

Worth noting for this clone: This may come from a read error, since a much larger clone is one base off. The CDR3 loop is CASSSISYEQYF. For the CDR3, the DNA is TGTGCCAGCAGTTCCATCTCCTACGAGCAGTACTTC. The chain recombines TRBV6-6 with TRBJ2-7; D uncertain. Germline CDR1 MNHNY, CDR2 SVGAGI (reference sequence). This CDR3 has 12 residues. The ends were cut back, 4 bases at V and 0 bases at J, with 4 bases in the middle.

This clone came up once. This chain links TRBV9 with TRBJ2-1; 10 nucleotides agree with TRBD1. After removal of 5 bases from V and 8 bases from J, the junction contained 10 bases not matched to a gene. This CDR3 spans 15 amino acids. Germline CDR1 reads SGDLS; CDR2 reads YYNGEE. The CDR3 here is CASRRTGGSGDEQFF. CDR3 DNA sequence: TGTGCCAGCAGGAGGACAGGGGGTAGTGGGGATGAGCAGTTCTTC.